This T cell receptor beta chain was retrieved from a study of shared clonotypes between healthy human individuals. Whole-study findings and limits: It was only blood that was sampled, and tissue repertoires likely differ. The rarefaction results pointed to incomplete sorted-subset sequencing despite large depth.

Notes on this clone: What it recognizes is unknown.

Looked up from germline, CDR1 is GTSNPN and CDR2 is SVGIG (reference sequence). This CDR3 is built from 13 residues. The junction had 5 bases not matched to a gene; V was cut back by 6 bases and J by 0 bases. Deep-level running was used for the assay. As handled by the study authors: Filtering differed for immunoSEQ, which gave only junction sequences without quality scores. TCRdb's copy holds only in-frame clones and misses some; the assay was immunoSEQ multiplex PCR. The V and J calls and clone size are taken from that table; D and trimming were inferred from the DNA. The sample consists of about 120,000 clones, about 63% of them appearing once.

This clonotype was sampled from a woman in her thirties in good health. This sequence joins TRBV30 and TRBJ2-7, with 7 bases lining up with TRBD1. The specimen was memory CD8+ T cells sorted from blood. The subset is: CD45RO+ cells pooled with CCR7-negative TemRA cells. As DNA, the CDR3 is TGTGCCTGTGACCGGGACAGCTCCTACGAGCAGTACTTC. This sequence encodes CACDRDSSYEQYF.